These 26 T cell receptor beta chains were sequenced from one sample in a study of post-analysis software for immune sequencing data. The study, taken as a whole, reports: In patients, TRBV5-6, TRBV5-1 and TRBV20-1 belonged to four or five TRBV segments found more frequently than in controls.

Unique molecular identifiers were present in the TCR beta cDNA libraries. TCRdb recomputed calls from the PCR reads with MiXCR, one row per CDR3 protein. The repertoire holds 250,000 to 300,000 distinct CDR3 sequences, with about 40% as singletons. These TCRs' antigens remain unknown. Sequencing was done on a sample of blood. These receptors were collected from a girl aged 10 to 17 with multiple sclerosis.

The table lists this clonotype with a few counts. This may come from a read error, since a much larger clone is one base off. The rearrangement joins TRBV6-1 to TRBJ1-5; a possible D gene is TRBD1 (6 bases). The CDR3 loop spans 15 amino acids. The germline CDR1 and CDR2 sequences are MNHNS and SASEGT. The DNA of the CDR3 is TGTGCCGGCAGCTTCAGGGGAGAAAGCAATCAGCCCCAGCATTTT. Its translation is CAGSFRGESNQPQHF.

This clonotype has a handful of counts. Germline is not matched at one junction end, which may reflect a read error. The chain couples TRBV7-3 to TRBJ2-1; no clear D gene. This CDR3 has 13 residues. The germline V gene encodes CDR1 SGHTA and CDR2 FQGTGA. The CDR3 is CAGSLLLGNEQFF. The CDR3 nucleotides are TGTGCCGGCAGCCTCCTCTTAGGCAATGAGCAGTTCTTC.

The rearrangement joins TRBV25-1 to TRBJ2-1; possibly TRBD1 or TRBD2 for D (6 bases each). The CDR3 loop spans 14 amino acids. The ends were cut back, 7 bases at V and 8 bases at J, with 18 bases in the middle. Germline-derived CDR1 and CDR2 are MGHDK and SYGVNS. In nucleotides, the CDR3 is TGTGCCAGCACTACACAGCTAGGGGGGTATGAGCAGTTCTTC. This gives the protein CASTTQLGGYEQFF.

This chain links TRBV7-3 with TRBJ2-5, with D perhaps TRBD1 (5 bases). CDR3 length: 13 amino acids. In germline, CDR1 is SGHTA, CDR2 FQGTGA. The V and J ends lost 5 bases and 4 bases respectively, with 11 bases between them. The CDR3: CASSRTDRETQYF. CDR3 DNA sequence: TGTGCCAGCAGCCGCACCGACAGAGAGACCCAGTACTTC.

Concerning this clonotype itself: The junction departs from germline at one end; a sequencing error may be responsible. The gene calls are TRBV7-2 and TRBJ2-3, with 7 bases fitting TRBD2. CDR3 size: 15 residues. The germline gives CDR1 SGHTA, CDR2 FQGNSA. CDR3 loop: CAGSFYGLGSDTQYF. The CDR3 bases are TGTGCCGGCAGTTTTTACGGACTAGGCTCAGATACGCAGTATTTT. The variable domain in full, with the rest retrieved from reference TRBV7-2 and TRBJ2-3, is GAGVSQSPSNKVTEKGKDVELRCDPISGHTALYWYRQSLGQGLEFLIYFQGNSAPDKSGLPSDRFSAERTGGSVSTLTIQRTQQEDSAVYLCAGSFYGLGSDTQYFGPGTRLTVL.

This clonotype was seen ten or more times. The rearrangement links TRBV6-6 to TRBJ2-4; D ambiguous. This CDR3 comprises 17 residues. V lost 0 bases and J lost 0, with 12 bases in between. CDR1 and CDR2 from the germline V gene are MNHNY and SVGAGI (reference sequence). CDR3 in amino acids: CASSYSGGSLAKNIQYF. CDR3 coding DNA: TGTGCCAGCAGTTACTCTGGTGGATCTCTAGCCAAAAACATTCAGTACTTC.

Note on this clonotype: A much more abundant neighbour one base away suggests this may be a read error. The J gene is TRBJ1-5, the V gene TRBV6-5, with unresolved D. V lost 5 bases, J lost 3 bases, and 11 bases lay in between. This CDR3 has 14 amino acids. The V gene's germline CDR1 is MNHEY and CDR2 SVGAGI. CDR3 sequence: CASSDRRYNQPQHF. In DNA, the CDR3 is TGTGCCAGCAGTGACCGACGGTACAATCAGCCCCAGCATTTT.

This clonotype was picked up a small number of times. CDR3 DNA sequence: TGTGCCAGCAGGACTTGGACTAGCGCAGGGGAGCAGTACTTC. It specifies CASRTWTSAGEQYF. This chain connects TRBV14 to TRBJ2-7, with TRBD2 matching 9 bases. Germline V gives CDR1 SGHDN, CDR2 FVKESK. CDR3 length equals 14 residues. V dropped 6 bases and J dropped 7; count of bases not matched to a gene: 10.

This clonotype has a count of ten or more. The V gene is TRBV11-2, the J gene TRBJ2-1, with D possibly being TRBD1 (6 bases). V lost 5 bases to trimming and J lost 1 base, with 12 bases between them. Germline V CDR1 and CDR2: SGHAT, FQNNGV. CDR3 length: 15 residues. In nucleotides, the CDR3 is TGTGCCAGCAGCCTTGTTAGGGGGTCCTACAATGAGCAGTTCTTC. Protein: CASSLVRGSYNEQFF.

V gene TRBV7-3 combines with J gene TRBJ2-7; unclear D gene. Looked up from germline, CDR1 is SGHTA and CDR2 is FQGTGA. This CDR3 contains 13 residues. Between the trimmed V and J ends, which lost 2 bases and 6 bases, there was a span of 11 bases. CDR3 protein: CASSLGSSGEQYF. DNA of the CDR3: TGTGCCAGCAGCTTAGGTAGTTCCGGCGAGCAGTACTTC.

This clonotype appeared many times. The gene calls are TRBV15 and TRBJ1-5; the D gene is possibly TRBD1 (5 bases). CDR1 and CDR2 (germline): LNHNV, YYDKDF (reference sequence). This CDR3 is built from 15 residues. The germline V and J ends were trimmed by 5 bases and 4 bases, with 15 bases remaining between them. Here the CDR3 reads CATSAGGGGNQPQHF. The CDR3 DNA reads as TGTGCCACCAGCGCGGGCGGGGGGGGAAATCAGCCCCAGCATTTT. Based on the CDR3 plus reference TRBV15 and TRBJ1-5, the full variable domain is DAMVIQNPRYQVTQFGKPVTLSCSQTLNHNVMYWYQQKSSQAPKLLFHYYDKDFNNEADTPDNFQSRRPNTSFCFLDIRSPGLGDTAMYLCATSAGGGGNQPQHFGDGTRLSIL.

About this clonotype: Given a much more abundant clone one base away, this may be a read error. CDR3 nucleotide sequence: TGCAGTGCTTCCACTAGCGCGGAGACCCAGTTCTTC. Translated: CSASTSAETQFF. The V gene is TRBV20-1, the J gene TRBJ2-5; 7 bases agree with TRBD2. The J call may be faulty, since TRBJ2-1 better matches the DNA end. The CDR3 totals 12 residues. Germline V lookup: CDR1 DFQATT, CDR2 SNEGSKA (reference sequence).

This clonotype was picked up many times. The CDR3 region is CASSLLGQGVDTQYF. The CDR3 region has the DNA TGTGCCAGCAGCTTACTCGGACAGGGGGTGGATACGCAGTATTTT. This sequence joins TRBV13 and TRBJ2-3, with 10 bases identical to TRBD1. The CDR3 has 15 residues. Germline loops: CDR1 PRHDT, CDR2 FYEKMQ (reference sequence). J was trimmed by 6 bases and V by 2 bases; bases with no gene match: 5. The variable domain in full, with the rest retrieved from reference TRBV13 and TRBJ2-3, is AAGVIQSPRHLIKEKRETATLKCYPIPRHDTVYWYQQGPGQDPQFLISFYEKMQSDKGSIPDRFSAQQFSDYHSELNMSSLELGDSALYFCASSLLGQGVDTQYFGPGTRLTVL.

This chain joins TRBV7-2 and TRBJ2-4; 11 bases align to TRBD2. CDR3 size: 18 residues. Unmatched junction bases numbered 6, after V lost 0 bases and J lost 2 bases. Germline CDR1 is SGHTA and CDR2 is FQGNSA. In nucleotides, the CDR3 is TGTGCCAGCAGCTTAGCTGGTAGCGGGGGGGCGACCAAAAACATTCAGTACTTC. Translated: CASSLAGSGGATKNIQYF.

This clonotype appeared many times. This chain links TRBV20-1 with TRBJ2-3; 7 nucleotides line up with TRBD1. The germline V gene has CDR1 DFQATT and CDR2 SNEGSKA (reference sequence). The CDR3 has 14 residues. The J segment lost 2 bases and the V segment lost 6 bases, leaving 8 bases of the junction unmatched. The CDR3 coding sequence is TGCAGTGCAAGAAGGGGGCCTAACACAGATACGCAGTATTTT. This codes for CSARRGPNTDTQYF.

The sample holds many counts of this clonotype. V usage is TRBV6-5 and J usage is TRBJ1-1; D is undetermined. Per the germline V gene, CDR1 is MNHEY and CDR2 is SVGAGI. The CDR3 is 13 amino acids. Deletions cut 0 bases from V and 6 bases from J, with 8 bases between. CDR3 bases: TGTGCCAGCAGTTACTCCCTTCTAGCTGAAGCTTTCTTT. The encoded protein is CASSYSLLAEAFF.

This clonotype was recorded at least ten times. V usage is TRBV5-1 and J usage is TRBJ1-2, with a tentative D call TRBD1 (6 bases). Germline lookup yields CDR1 SGHRS and CDR2 YFSETQ. Trimming stripped 5 bases from V and 3 bases from J, with 17 bases between. CDR3 length: 15 amino acids. CDR3 nucleotide sequence: TGCGCCAGCAGATTCAACAGGGATCCACACTATGGCTACACCTTC. It yields the protein CASRFNRDPHYGYTF.

This clonotype was counted only a few times. This sequence may be a read error, since a much larger clone differs from it by one base. The rearrangement joins TRBV7-9 to TRBJ2-1; TRBD2 matches 7 bases. The end of the DNA aligns better with TRBJ2-7, so the J call may be wrong. There are 13 residues in the CDR3. From germline, CDR1 is SEHNR and CDR2 FQNEAQ (reference sequence). CDR3 coding DNA: TGTGCCAGCGAAGCGGGATCCTACAATGAGCAGTACTTC. Translation gives CASEAGSYNEQYF.

This clonotype was counted at least ten times. The CDR3 DNA reads as TGTGCCAGCAGTCCCCCCGTCCAGGGTTCGACGGAAGGCTACACCTTC. It encodes CASSPPVQGSTEGYTF. This chain links TRBV25-1 with TRBJ1-2, with a tentative D call TRBD1 (5 bases). Per germline, CDR1 MGHDK and CDR2 SYGVNS. The CDR3 has 16 residues. V lost 5 bases and J 8 bases, leaving 24 bases between the germline ends.

This clonotype was detected only a few times. V is TRBV20-1 and J is TRBJ1-5; D remains ambiguous. The CDR3 covers 14 residues. The germline CDR1 and CDR2 sequences are DFQATT and SNEGSKA (reference sequence). Trimming took 5 bases from V and 0 from J, leaving 11 bases between them. CDR3 in DNA: TGCAGTGCTGACGGAGGGTATAGCAATCAGCCCCAGCATTTT. This codes for CSADGGYSNQPQHF.

The sample holds one count of this clonotype. This clone may be a read error of a much larger clone one base away. CDR3 coding DNA: TGTGCCAGCTCTTTCGGCCTAGCGGGGGCCTCCCACTCTGGGGCCAACGTCCCGACTTTC. This codes for CASSFGLAGASHSGANVPTF. The chain has TRBV28 and TRBJ2-6; 10 bases fit TRBD2. The CDR3 sequence is 20 residues long. Germline V gene lookup returns CDR1 MDHEN and CDR2 SYDVKM.

The chain combines TRBV5-1 with TRBJ2-5; the D gene is possibly TRBD2 (5 bases). CDR1 is SGHRS, CDR2 YFSETQ, per germline. The CDR3 runs to 14 residues. V lost 4 bases and J 1 base, leaving 11 bases between the germline ends. The chain's CDR3 is CASSVSESQETQYF. The DNA of the CDR3 is TGCGCCAGCAGCGTTAGCGAGTCCCAAGAGACCCAGTACTTC.

In its sample, this clonotype was seen many times. The V and J genes are TRBV5-1 and TRBJ2-3, with 12 bases aligning to TRBD2. Trimming cost V 0 bases and J 3 bases; bases outside gene matches: 2. This CDR3 region has 16 residues. Germline V gene lookup returns CDR1 SGHRS and CDR2 YFSETQ. CDR3 sequence reads: CASSLGTSGATDTQYF. For the CDR3, the DNA is TGCGCCAGCAGCTTGGGGACTAGCGGGGCGACAGATACGCAGTATTTT.

About this clonotype: The junction departs from the called germline gene at one end, perhaps through a read error. The chain combines TRBV18 with TRBJ2-2; tentatively, D is TRBD2 (5 bases). Germline V CDR1 and CDR2: KGHSH, LQKENI. This CDR3 is 16 amino acids long. CDR3 nucleotides: TGTGCCAGCTCACCAGTGGAGAACGCGAACACCGGGGAGCGGTTTTTT. Translating it yields CASSPVENANTGERFF. Complete variable domain (other parts from reference TRBV18 and TRBJ2-2): NAGVMQNPRHLVRRRGQEARLRCSPMKGHSHVYWYRQLPEEGLKFMVYLQKENIIDESGMPKERFSAEFPKEGPSILRIQQVVRGDSAAYFCASSPVENANTGERFFGEGSRLTVL.

The genes are TRBV5-1 and TRBJ2-2, with TRBD1 identical over 7 bases. The germline V gene encodes CDR1 SGHRS and CDR2 YFSETQ. This CDR3 spans 16 amino acids. Trimming removed 3 bases from V and 5 bases from J; junction bases left unmatched: 10. CDR3 nucleotide sequence: TGCGCCAGCAGCTCAGGGACAGATCCGAGGACCGGGGAGCTGTTTTTT. Protein: CASSSGTDPRTGELFF.

About this clonotype itself: This may be a read error: a much more frequent sequence differs by one nucleotide. This chain uses TRBV5-1 with TRBJ1-4, with D hard to call. Germline loops: CDR1 SGHRS, CDR2 YFSETQ. The CDR3 runs to 16 residues. The CDR3 here is CASSLGSLATNEKRFF. In DNA, the CDR3 is TGCGCCAGCAGCTTGGGCTCCCTTGCAACTAATGAAAAACGGTTTTTT.